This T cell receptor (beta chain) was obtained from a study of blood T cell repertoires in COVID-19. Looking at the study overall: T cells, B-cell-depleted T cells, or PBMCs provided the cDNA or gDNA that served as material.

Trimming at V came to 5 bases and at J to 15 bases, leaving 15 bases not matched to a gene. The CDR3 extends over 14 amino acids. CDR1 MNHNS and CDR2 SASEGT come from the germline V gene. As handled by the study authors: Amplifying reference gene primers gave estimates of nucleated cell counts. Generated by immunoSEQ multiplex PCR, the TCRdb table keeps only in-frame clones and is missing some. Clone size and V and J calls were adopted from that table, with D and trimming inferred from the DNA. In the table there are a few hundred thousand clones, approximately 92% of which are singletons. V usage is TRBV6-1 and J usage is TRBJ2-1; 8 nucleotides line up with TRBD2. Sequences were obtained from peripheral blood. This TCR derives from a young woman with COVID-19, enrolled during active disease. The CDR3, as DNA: TGTGCCAGCAGTTTCGCTAGCGGGCGGAGGGAGGGGTTCTTC. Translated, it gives CASSFASGRREGFF.